One and the same sample provided the 21 T cell receptor beta chains below, sequenced in a study of blood T cells in healthy people across ages. Primers used in a second PCR of about 7 to 12 cycles were a sample-barcoded 5' primer and a J-beta primer mix. TCRdb itself ran the 5' RACE reads through MiXCR, one entry per CDR3 protein. The sample gives about 970,000 distinct CDR3 sequences, approximately 50% of which show up once; about 22% is in the top ten. Sequences were obtained from blood. Source of these receptors: an older woman in good health.

With regard to this clonotype: One end of the junction varies from germline; a read error may be responsible. The chain employs TRBV15 and TRBJ2-2, with a weak D call TRBD2 (5 bases). Germline CDR1 is LNHNV and CDR2 is YYDKDF (reference sequence). This CDR3 has 13 residues. As DNA, the CDR3 is TGTGCCACCAGCTCCCCCAACACCGGGGAGCTATTTTTT. This encodes CATSSPNTGELFF.

CDR3 sequence reads: CSARDRAGGPEVQYF. The CDR3 coding sequence is TGCAGTGCTAGAGATCGGGCGGGAGGGCCTGAGGTGCAGTACTTC. The chain links TRBV20-1 to TRBJ2-1, with 9 bases identical to TRBD2. The J call may be incorrect, as the DNA end agrees better with TRBJ2-7. This CDR3 is built from 15 residues. The germline CDR1 and CDR2 sequences are DFQATT and SNEGSKA (reference sequence).

Ten or more counts support this clonotype. This chain connects TRBV7-2 to TRBJ2-7; TRBD2 agrees at 9 bases. There are 14 residues in the CDR3. Trimming took 3 bases from V and 3 from J; bases not matched to a gene: 3. Germline V gene lookup returns CDR1 SGHTA and CDR2 FQGNSA. The CDR3, as DNA: TGTGCCAGCAGCTTGGATAGCGGGAGCTACGAGCAGTACTTC. Residues: CASSLDSGSYEQYF.

The chain carries TRBV2 and TRBJ2-4; D gene ambiguous. The CDR3 is 16 amino acids. Per the germline V gene, CDR1 is SNHLY and CDR2 is FYNNEI. V lost 6 bases and J 0 bases, leaving 15 bases between the germline ends. CDR3 DNA sequence: TGTGCCAGCAGGCCCCGGTCCTCTCTAGCCAAAAACATTCAGTACTTC. This encodes CASRPRSSLAKNIQYF.

The genes are TRBV7-2 and TRBJ2-5; TRBD1 matches at 8 bases. Germline CDR1 is SGHTA and CDR2 is FQGNSA. The V segment lost 4 bases and the J segment 5 bases; nucleotides outside the gene matches: 6. This CDR3 comprises 14 residues. CDR3 region: CASSSDQGAETQYF. CDR3 nucleotide sequence: TGTGCCAGCAGCTCTGATCAGGGGGCCGAGACCCAGTACTTC.

Many counts were recorded for this clonotype. The CDR3 coding sequence is TGTGCCAGCAGCCCCGGACAGGGCCAAGAGACCCAGTACTTC. Translated, it gives CASSPGQGQETQYF. The V gene is TRBV18, the J gene TRBJ2-5; 8 nucleotides line up with TRBD1. With V trimmed by 8 bases and J by 1 base, 6 bases remained unmatched. The CDR3 totals 14 residues. CDR1 is KGHSH and CDR2 is LQKENI in the germline V gene.

The rearrangement links TRBV10-3 to TRBJ1-5, with D possibly matching TRBD1 (5 bases). The CDR3 runs to 13 residues. V was shortened by 8 bases and J by 0 bases, with 8 bases between the two germline ends. Germline loops: CDR1 ENHRY, CDR2 SYGVKD. CDR3 sequence: CAIQGDSNQPQHF. Written as DNA, the CDR3 is TGTGCCATCCAGGGAGATAGCAATCAGCCCCAGCATTTT.

V gene TRBV27 combines with J gene TRBJ1-1, with unresolved D. The CDR3 sequence is 14 residues long. V was clipped by 3 bases and J by 0 bases, with 8 bases between them. CDR1 and CDR2 (germline): MNHEY, SMNVEV (reference sequence). In nucleotides, the CDR3 is TGTGCCAGCAGTTTTCAAGACATGAACACTGAAGCTTTCTTT. Encoded protein: CASSFQDMNTEAFF.

This clonotype was seen only a few times. The J gene is TRBJ2-5, the V gene TRBV28; 7 bases agree with TRBD2. TRBJ2-7 matches the DNA end more closely, so the J call is doubtful. CDR3 length: 12 residues. Germline CDR1 is MDHEN and CDR2 is SYDVKM. CDR3 amino acids: CASRREFFEQYF. For the CDR3, the DNA is TGTGCCAGCAGGCGGGAGTTTTTCGAGCAGTACTTC.

The CDR3 loop is CASSLDGWGFPPGDEQYF. In nucleotides, the CDR3 is TGTGCCAGCAGCTTAGATGGTTGGGGATTCCCCCCCGGCGATGAGCAGTACTTC. The chain combines TRBV7-2 with TRBJ2-7; D gene uncertain. This CDR3 is 18 amino acids long. With 1 base removed from V and 7 bases from J, the gap between germline ends came to 26 bases. CDR1 is SGHTA, CDR2 FQGNSA, per germline.

This rearrangement joins TRBV13 to TRBJ2-1; D is unresolved. The CDR3 covers 12 residues. V lost 8 bases and J 4 bases, leaving 9 bases between the germline ends. Germline V gene data show CDR1 as PRHDT and CDR2 as FYEKMQ (reference sequence). The CDR3 protein is CASLGPYNEQFF. DNA of the CDR3: TGTGCCAGCCTTGGCCCATACAATGAGCAGTTCTTC.

This CDR3 reads CAIRAPGQGSYEQYF. The CDR3 DNA reads TGTGCCATCAGGGCACCGGGACAGGGCTCCTACGAGCAGTACTTC. The gene calls are TRBV10-3 and TRBJ2-7; 9 bases agree with TRBD1. Germline V lookup: CDR1 ENHRY, CDR2 SYGVKD. The CDR3 sequence is 15 residues long. J gave up 0 bases and V 6 bases, and 6 bases lay outside the gene matches.

V is TRBV6-5 and J is TRBJ2-1, with TRBD2 identical over 7 bases. This CDR3 is 16 amino acids long. In germline, CDR1 is MNHEY, CDR2 SVGAGI. Germline trimming cut 3 bases from V and 8 bases from J; bases unmatched to any gene: 13. This CDR3 is CASSYSPTSLTHEQFF. DNA for the CDR3: TGTGCCAGCAGTTATAGTCCGACTAGCCTAACCCATGAGCAGTTCTTC.

V and J are TRBV5-1 and TRBJ1-5, with D uncertain. Germline V CDR1 and CDR2: SGHRS, YFSETQ. The CDR3 extends over 14 amino acids. V was pared by 3 bases and J by 2 bases, with 9 bases between. The CDR3 region is CASSSDGGNQPQHF. The CDR3 DNA sequence: TGCGCCAGCAGCTCGGACGGGGGCAATCAGCCCCAGCATTTT.

The chain links TRBV20-1 to TRBJ2-1; D is unclear. The V gene lost 5 bases and the J gene lost 9 bases, with 14 bases spanning the gap. Germline CDR1 and CDR2: DFQATT and SNEGSKA (reference sequence). CDR3 length: 12 amino acids. For the CDR3, the DNA is TGCAGTGCTTCCCCCAGCTTTCTTGAGCAGTTCTTC. Translated, it gives CSASPSFLEQFF.

This chain links TRBV20-1 with TRBJ2-1; TRBD2 matches at 10 bases. Per the germline V gene, CDR1 is DFQATT and CDR2 is SNEGSKA (reference sequence). With V trimmed by 3 bases and J by 1 base, 6 bases remained unmatched. The CDR3 runs to 16 residues. CDR3: CSASSGLARSYNEQFF. The CDR3 DNA sequence: TGCAGTGCTAGTTCGGGACTAGCGAGATCCTACAATGAGCAGTTCTTC.

This sequence joins TRBV7-2 and TRBJ1-1; D remains ambiguous. V lost 11 bases and J 1 base, leaving 11 bases between the germline ends. In germline, CDR1 is SGHTA, CDR2 FQGNSA. The CDR3 has 12 residues. The CDR3 reads CASKRANTEAFF. CDR3 nucleotide sequence: TGTGCCTCCAAGAGGGCGAACACTGAAGCTTTCTTT.

V usage is TRBV25-1 and J usage is TRBJ2-7, with D hard to call. Per the germline V gene, CDR1 is MGHDK and CDR2 is SYGVNS. CDR3 length equals 11 residues. The ends were cut back, 8 bases at V and 3 bases at J, with 8 bases in the middle. CDR3 sequence (DNA): TGTGCCAGCGGAGTCGGCTACGAGCAGTACTTC. This sequence encodes CASGVGYEQYF.

The chain links TRBV6-5 to TRBJ2-1; D gene uncertain. The CDR3 is made up of 12 amino acids. From germline, CDR1 is MNHEY and CDR2 SVGAGI. Deletions cut 6 bases from V and 6 bases from J, with 9 bases between. CDR3 region: CASRRLSNEQFF. CDR3 DNA sequence: TGTGCCAGCAGGAGACTCAGCAATGAGCAGTTCTTC.

This sequence joins TRBV5-5 and TRBJ2-7, with D perhaps TRBD1 or TRBD2 (5 bases each). Trimming stripped 0 bases from V and 4 bases from J, with 11 bases between. Germline V CDR1 and CDR2: SGHKS, YYEKEE (reference sequence). This CDR3 is built from 14 residues. CDR3 coding DNA: TGTGCCAGCAGCTTGGTCAGGGACCTTTACGAGCAGTACTTC. This sequence encodes CASSLVRDLYEQYF.

This chain joins TRBV12-3 or TRBV12-4 and TRBJ2-7; TRBD1 matches 7 bases. Losses at the gene ends were 3 bases for V and 4 bases for J; bases not matched to a gene: 3. This CDR3 region has 13 residues. The CDR3 sequence is CASSLHRGYEQYF. As DNA, the CDR3 is TGTGCCAGCAGTTTGCACAGGGGTTACGAGCAGTACTTC.